The subject of this entry is one T cell receptor beta chain. This record comes from a study of T cell repertoires in aging, cancer and after chemotherapy. Peripheral blood genomic DNA, not sorted cells or RNA, was the template. Rearranged V-D-J TRB sequences were amplified with a mixed TRB-A/B primer pool. Each CDR3 protein is one row after TCRdb ran MiXCR on the multiplex PCR reads. The sample records several thousand distinct CDR3 sequences, around a third being singletons. The CDR3 is 15 residues long. V gave up 8 bases and J gave up 2 bases; unmatched junction bases: 5. The germline V gene has CDR1 MNHEY and CDR2 SVGAGI.

The receptor comes from a human donor in good health. The donor label of this sample is uncertain. The rearrangement links TRBV6-5 to TRBJ2-1; TRBD2 matches 11 bases. The specimen sequenced was blood. The CDR3 sequence is CASVISGGAYNEQFF. The CDR3 bases are TGTGCCAGCGTAATTAGCGGGGGGGCCTACAATGAGCAGTTCTTC.